What follows are 28 T cell receptor beta chains derived from one specimen sequenced in a study of T cell repertoires in cytomegalovirus infection. No cognate antigen is known for these TCRs. Each CDR3 protein is one row after TCRdb ran MiXCR on the reads. The sample carries 700,000 to 950,000 distinct CDR3 sequences, approximately 30% recorded once. The sample was cultured CD8+ T cells from PBMCs, taken from culture after CMV antigen stimulation. Receptor source: a human donor in good health (CMV status not recorded). Some clones in this sample may be carry-over from other donors' samples.

The chain combines TRBV10-3 with TRBJ2-6, with TRBD1 as a possible D gene (6 bases). Looked up from germline, CDR1 is ENHRY and CDR2 is SYGVKD. The CDR3 contains 15 residues. V was clipped by 2 bases and J by 2 bases, with 7 bases between them. Here the CDR3 DNA reads TGTGCCATCAGTGAGACAGGGACTGGGGCCAACGTCCTGACTTTC. Its translation is CAISETGTGANVLTF.

In this sample, this clonotype turned up many times. V gene TRBV7-2 combines with J gene TRBJ2-3; D may be TRBD1 (6 bases). The germline CDR1 and CDR2 sequences are SGHTA and FQGNSA. The CDR3 has 18 amino acids. Deletions cut 1 base from V and 0 bases from J, with 17 bases between. The CDR3 is CASSLVPQGSPSTDTQYF. CDR3 bases: TGTGCCAGCAGCTTAGTCCCGCAGGGGTCACCTAGCACAGATACGCAGTATTTT.

This chain connects TRBV11-2 to TRBJ2-4, with a possible D match to TRBD2 (6 bases). The CDR3 totals 14 residues. The V and J ends lost 8 bases and 6 bases respectively, with 17 bases between them. Germline-derived CDR1 and CDR2 are SGHAT and FQNNGV. CDR3 in DNA: TGTGCCAGCGGTGCAGGAGGGAATAGAAACATTCAGTACTTC. This codes for CASGAGGNRNIQYF.

This clonotype was found a few times. The gene calls are TRBV9 and TRBJ2-2, with 9 bases matching TRBD2. Germline values: CDR1 SGDLS, CDR2 YYNGEE. This CDR3 is 17 amino acids long. Trimming took 2 bases from V and 5 from J; bases not matched to a gene: 10. This CDR3 reads CASSVFSSGVYTGELFF. The CDR3 DNA reads as TGTGCCAGCAGCGTTTTTTCTAGCGGGGTTTATACCGGGGAGCTGTTTTTT.

The sample holds many counts of this clonotype. The rearrangement links TRBV7-6 to TRBJ2-2, with TRBD2 matching over 10 bases. V lost 5 bases and J lost 1; bases outside the gene matches: 7. Germline CDR1 and CDR2: SGHVS and FNYEAQ. This CDR3 region has 17 residues. CDR3 in DNA: TGTGCCAGCAGCCCCACCCCTAGCGGGGGGAACACCGGGGAGCTGTTTTTT. This encodes CASSPTPSGGNTGELFF.

This sequence joins TRBV13 and TRBJ2-1; a weak D match, TRBD2 (5 bases). This CDR3 region has 13 residues. With 3 bases removed from V and 7 bases from J, the gap between germline ends came to 10 bases. CDR1 is PRHDT and CDR2 is FYEKMQ in the germline V gene (reference sequence). CDR3 sequence: CASSLDLGNEQFF. The CDR3 nucleotides read TGTGCCAGCAGCTTGGACTTGGGGAATGAGCAGTTCTTC.

This chain joins TRBV7-6 and TRBJ1-2; D gene uncertain. V was shortened by 3 bases and J by 7 bases, with 12 bases between the two germline ends. The CDR3 runs 13 residues. The germline gives CDR1 SGHVS, CDR2 FNYEAQ. In DNA form, the CDR3 reads TGTGCCAGCAGCTTCTTACCGAGGGTTGGCTACACCTTC. Its protein product is CASSFLPRVGYTF.

The chain is built from TRBV4-2 and TRBJ2-3, with D unclear. CDR1 and CDR2 (germline): LGHNA, YNFKEQ. The CDR3 runs 14 residues. Trimming removed 2 bases at V and 0 bases at J, with 6 bases between. CDR3 protein: CASSQPLSTDTQYF. CDR3 nucleotide sequence: TGTGCCAGCAGCCAACCACTTAGCACAGATACGCAGTATTTT.

This clonotype was picked up a small number of times. This chain links TRBV7-9 with TRBJ2-1; 9 bases line up with TRBD2. Germline V lookup: CDR1 SEHNR, CDR2 FQNEAQ (reference sequence). V trimming: 5 bases; J trimming: 4 bases; junction bases outside the gene matches: 9. The CDR3 sequence is 16 residues long. The CDR3: CASSTVPGLAYNEQFF. In nucleotides, the CDR3 is TGTGCCAGCAGCACAGTACCGGGACTAGCATACAATGAGCAGTTCTTC.

A few counts support this clonotype. The chain joins TRBV19 to TRBJ2-1, with D unclear. Germline V lookup: CDR1 LNHDA, CDR2 SQIVND (reference sequence). The CDR3 covers 16 residues. Trimming removed 3 bases from V and 0 bases from J, with 12 bases in between. The CDR3 protein is CASSIPPPNSYNEQFF. The CDR3, as DNA: TGTGCCAGTAGTATCCCTCCCCCCAACTCCTACAATGAGCAGTTCTTC.

Worth noting for this clonotype: An end of the junction differs from the germline gene, which may be a read error. The chain joins TRBV6-5 to TRBJ2-1, with D possibly TRBD1 on 5 matching bases. Germline V CDR1 and CDR2: MNHEY, SVGAGI. The CDR3 is 13 amino acids. The CDR3, as DNA: TGTGCCGGCAGTTATGCGGACAACAATGAGCAGTTCTTC. Residues: CAGSYADNNEQFF.

This clonotype has ten or more counts. This sequence joins TRBV25-1 and TRBJ2-2, with D perhaps TRBD1 (6 bases). The CDR3 totals 18 residues. Per germline, CDR1 MGHDK and CDR2 SYGVNS. With 4 bases removed from V and 0 bases from J, the gap between germline ends came to 18 bases. CDR3: CASSGPRGQPANTGELFF. The DNA for the CDR3 is TGTGCCAGCAGTGGACCTCGAGGACAGCCCGCGAACACCGGGGAGCTGTTTTTT.

The rearrangement uses TRBV27 and TRBJ1-2, with TRBD1 as a possible D gene (6 bases). V was shortened by 5 bases and J by 4 bases, with 20 bases between the two germline ends. Germline CDR1 reads MNHEY; CDR2 reads SMNVEV (reference sequence). This CDR3 has 16 residues. In nucleotides, the CDR3 is TGTGCCAGCAGTCTGTCCGGCGGGGGGCTCCTCTATGGCTACACCTTC. It codes for CASSLSGGGLLYGYTF.

This clonotype showed up just a few times. The V and J genes are TRBV27 and TRBJ1-2, with unresolved D. Trimming removed 4 bases from V and 0 bases from J, with 12 bases in between. The CDR3 spans 15 residues. Germline V gives CDR1 MNHEY, CDR2 SMNVEV (reference sequence). The CDR3 sequence is CASSSGRSANYGYTF. Here the CDR3 DNA reads TGTGCCAGCAGTTCCGGGCGGTCAGCTAACTATGGCTACACCTTC.

The V gene is TRBV6-2 or TRBV6-3, the J gene TRBJ2-6; 9 bases match TRBD1. The CDR3 is 19 residues long. The ends lost 6 bases at V and 0 bases at J; junction bases unmatched: 12. CDR1 MNHEY and CDR2 SVGEGT come from the germline V gene. The CDR3 DNA reads as TGTGCCAGCAGAACCTACAAGACAGGGGGAACCTCTGGGGCCAACGTCCTGACTTTC. Translating it yields CASRTYKTGGTSGANVLTF.

The chain is built from TRBV5-8 and TRBJ2-7, with D possibly TRBD2 on 6 matching bases. This CDR3 is built from 14 residues. Looked up from germline, CDR1 is SGHTS and CDR2 is YDEGEE. The V end lost 4 bases, the J end lost 2 bases, and 13 bases lay between the germline ends. CDR3 DNA sequence: TGTGCCAGCAGCCCACGGGGGAGGACCTACGAGCAGTACGTC. This sequence encodes CASSPRGRTYEQYV.

Here the CDR3 reads CASSLWGAIDTQYF. CDR3 nucleotide sequence: TGTGCCAGCAGTTTGTGGGGGGCGATAGATACGCAGTATTTT. The chain recombines TRBV27 with TRBJ2-3; D may correspond to TRBD1 or TRBD2 (6 bases each). The germline V gene encodes CDR1 MNHEY and CDR2 SMNVEV (reference sequence). Trimming left V 3 bases short and J 5 bases short, with 12 bases between. CDR3 length: 14 amino acids.

The CDR3: CATTDRANQPQHF. The CDR3 DNA follows: TGTGCCACCACGGACAGGGCCAATCAGCCCCAGCATTTT. This chain connects TRBV19 to TRBJ1-5, with TRBD1 matching 8 bases. CDR1 LNHDA and CDR2 SQIVND come from the germline V gene (reference sequence). The CDR3 is made up of 13 amino acids. V shed 10 bases and J 3 bases; nucleotides not matched to a gene: 5.

Written as DNA, the CDR3 is TGTGCCAGCAGTTTAGGACAGCAAACAGATACGCAGTATTTT. Encoded protein: CASSLGQQTDTQYF. The chain combines TRBV12-3 or TRBV12-4 with TRBJ2-3, with D perhaps matching TRBD1 (5 bases). The CDR3 loop spans 14 amino acids. V was cut by 1 base and J by 3 bases, with 8 bases left in between.

This clonotype occurred a few times. V gene TRBV6-4 combines with J gene TRBJ2-1; TRBD2 is a possible D gene (6 bases). The germline V gene encodes CDR1 MRHNA and CDR2 SNTAGT. CDR3 size: 16 residues. V lost 6 bases to trimming and J lost 0 bases, with 15 bases between them. The CDR3 spells CASSPRGNLSYNEQFF. The CDR3 nucleotides are TGTGCCAGCAGCCCTCGGGGGAACCTCTCCTACAATGAGCAGTTCTTC.

The genes are TRBV10-3 and TRBJ2-3, with D unresolved. V lost 0 bases and J 4 bases, leaving 11 bases between the germline ends. From germline, CDR1 is ENHRY and CDR2 SYGVKD. This CDR3 is built from 15 residues. The DNA for the CDR3 is TGTGCCATCAGTGAGTCCGGAGCGACGGCAGATACGCAGTATTTT. Amino acids: CAISESGATADTQYF.

The V and J genes are TRBV11-2 and TRBJ2-2; D may be TRBD2 (5 bases). The CDR3 loop spans 13 amino acids. The germline V gene has CDR1 SGHAT and CDR2 FQNNGV. The V and J ends lost 7 bases and 6 bases respectively, with 12 bases between them. This CDR3 is CASNEEGAGELFF. In DNA form, the CDR3 reads TGTGCCAGCAACGAAGAGGGTGCCGGGGAGCTGTTTTTT.

This clonotype was observed a handful of times. The chain couples TRBV27 to TRBJ1-1; perhaps TRBD1 as D (5 bases). CDR1 is MNHEY, CDR2 SMNVEV, per germline (reference sequence). The ends were cut back, 5 bases at V and 5 bases at J, with 15 bases in the middle. The length of the CDR3 is 14 residues. CDR3 sequence (DNA): TGTGCCAGCAGTCCCCCCGGGGGATTAACTGAAGCTTTCTTT. Its translation is CASSPPGGLTEAFF.

The V and J genes are TRBV6-1 and TRBJ2-7; 8 nucleotides line up with TRBD1. The germline V gene has CDR1 MNHNS and CDR2 SASEGT. V lost 11 bases, J lost 4 bases, and 7 bases stayed unmatched. The CDR3 runs 12 residues. Here the CDR3 DNA reads TGTGCCCTGGACAGGGCGGGATACGAGCAGTACTTC. Translation gives CALDRAGYEQYF.

The chain is built from TRBV7-9 and TRBJ2-1, with D tentatively TRBD1 (5 bases). The germline CDR1 and CDR2 sequences are SEHNR and FQNEAQ (reference sequence). The CDR3 extends over 16 amino acids. Trimming removed 5 bases at V and 6 bases at J, with 20 bases between. The CDR3 nucleotides read TGTGCCAGCAGCCTAAATCGACAGTCCCCCGGCAATGAGCAGTTCTTC. This sequence encodes CASSLNRQSPGNEQFF.

This chain uses TRBV7-9 with TRBJ2-3, with 7 bases identical to TRBD1. Germline trimming cut 4 bases from V and 6 bases from J; bases unmatched to any gene: 7. The CDR3 consists of 14 residues. Germline V gives CDR1 SEHNR, CDR2 FQNEAQ (reference sequence). The CDR3 DNA reads as TGTGCCAGCAGCTCCAGCGACAGGGCTGATACGCAGTATTTT. As protein: CASSSSDRADTQYF.

This chain links TRBV10-2 with TRBJ1-1, with D possibly TRBD1 on 6 matching bases. The CDR3 spans 13 residues. V shed 7 bases and J shed 4 bases, with 13 bases lying between them. In germline, CDR1 is WSHSY, CDR2 SAAADI. CDR3 coding DNA: TGCGCCAGCAATGGGGGGCGAGCCACTGAAGCTTTCTTT. Protein: CASNGGRATEAFF.

The V gene is TRBV7-9, the J gene TRBJ2-3, with 11 nucleotides matching TRBD2. The CDR3 is 16 residues long. The germline V gene encodes CDR1 SEHNR and CDR2 FQNEAQ (reference sequence). V shed 5 bases, J shed 0 bases, and the junction held 4 bases outside the gene matches. The CDR3 is CASSPTSGVSTDTQYF. The CDR3 DNA is TGTGCCAGCAGCCCGACTAGCGGGGTAAGCACAGATACGCAGTATTTT.